This TCR beta chain appears in the sequencing data of a study of PD-1 blockade in mismatch repair-deficient tumors. General study results and limits: Tumor-resident clones, often undetectable pretreatment in blood, expanded then contracted after pembrolizumab.

The junction had 6 bases not matched to a gene; V was cut back by 7 bases and J by 2 bases. Per the germline V gene, CDR1 is SQVTM and CDR2 is ANQGSEA. CDR3 length: 14 amino acids. Mismatch repair deficiency was confirmed in all patients, by PCR or immunohistochemistry. The method was immunoSEQ multiplex PCR; TCRdb's version includes in-frame clones alone and lacks a portion of them. This table has under 20,000 clones, over 75% appearing once. As to this clone: Its specificity is not known.

Sequenced material: PBMCs, taken 52 weeks after starting pembrolizumab. V and J are TRBV29-1 and TRBJ2-2, with 8 bases aligning to TRBD1. This TCR derives from an adult with mismatch repair-deficient cancer. CDR3 region: CSAGQGFNTGELFF. CDR3 bases: TGCAGCGCCGGACAGGGCTTTAACACCGGGGAGCTGTTTTTT.